The T cell receptor beta chain described here comes from a study of monozygotic twins with inflammatory bowel disease. CDR1 is SGHNT and CDR2 is YYREEE in the germline V gene (reference sequence). This CDR3 has 15 residues. Each CDR3 protein gets one entry in TCRdb, which reprocessed the 5' RACE reads and gives no DNA. This repertoire includes under 150,000 distinct CDR3 sequences. Sequencing input: blood. V and J are TRBV5-4 and TRBJ2-3. The receptor comes from a human donor with ulcerative colitis or Crohn's disease, or a healthy co-twin of an affected twin (not recorded which). The CDR3 sequence is CASSLWVLGTDTQYF.